This is a list of T cell receptor beta chains from one sample in a study of blood T cell repertoires in COVID-19. The table came from immunoSEQ multiplex PCR; TCRdb's copy has only in-frame clones and leaves some out. Among 110,000 to 150,000 clones listed, around 76% were seen once. Sequencing input: peripheral blood. The receptors here all came from a man aged 55 to 70 with acute or convalescent COVID-19. Each CDR3 is given with its conserved first and last residue. A D gene is named only where the DNA matches it firmly. Not all rows give a size; the values are once, few, many and, for expanded clones, a class.

clone size | J gene | D gene | V gene | CDR3 protein | CDR3 DNA
- | TRBJ2-7 | - | TRBV2 | CASMVSYSYEQYF | TGTGCCAGCATGGTGAGCTACTCCTACGAGCAGTACTTC
- | TRBJ2-3 | TRBD2 | TRBV24-1 | CATSDRTSGNTDTQYF | TGTGCCACCAGTGATAGGACTAGCGGGAACACAGATACGCAGTATTTT
- | TRBJ2-1 | TRBD2 | TRBV11-2 | CASSLGWREEGYNEQFF | TGTGCCAGCAGCTTGGGATGGCGGGAGGAGGGGTACAATGAGCAGTTCTTC
- | TRBJ1-3 | - | TRBV19 | CASIPGWGNTIYF | TGTGCCAGTATCCCGGGATGGGGAAACACCATATATTTT
- | TRBJ1-5 | TRBD1 | TRBV2 | CASSPTGGRQPQHF | TGTGCCAGCAGTCCAACAGGGGGCAGGCAGCCCCAGCATTTT
- | TRBJ2-2 | - | TRBV5-1 | CASSFGQNTGELFF | TGCGCCAGCAGCTTTGGACAAAACACCGGGGAGCTGTTTTTT
- | TRBJ2-1 | - | TRBV7-8 | CASSLRGNYNEQFF | TGTGCCAGCAGCTTAAGGGGGAATTACAATGAGCAGTTCTTC
- | TRBJ1-1 | TRBD1 | TRBV10-1 | CASSSNRGNTEAFF | TGCGCCAGCAGTAGCAACAGGGGGAACACTGAAGCTTTCTTT
few | TRBJ2-2 | TRBD2 | TRBV28 | CASKWEGPLSGELFF | TGTGCCAGCAAATGGGAGGGCCCTTTATCCGGGGAGCTGTTTTTT
- | TRBJ2-1 | TRBD2 | TRBV13 | CASSLGPGGRAYNEQFF | TGTGCCAGCAGCTTAGGCCCAGGCGGGAGGGCTTACAATGAGCAGTTCTTC
- | TRBJ2-7 | TRBD2 | TRBV28 | CASTSGTTSYEQYF | TGTGCCAGCACCTCCGGGACTACTTCCTACGAGCAGTACTTC
- | TRBJ1-1 | - | TRBV12-3/TRBV12-4 | CASSPHSRTEAFF | TGTGCCAGCAGTCCACATTCGAGGACTGAAGCTTTCTTT
- | TRBJ2-7 | TRBD2 | TRBV19 | CASTSASGKYEQYF | TGTGCCAGTACCTCAGCTAGCGGGAAGTACGAGCAGTACTTC
- | TRBJ2-2 | TRBD2 | TRBV5-1 | CASSAGLAYWGGELFF | TGCGCCAGCAGCGCGGGACTAGCGTACTGGGGCGGGGAGCTGTTTTTT
- | TRBJ1-1 | - | TRBV6-1 | CASSEGGGRYTEAFF | TGTGCCAGCAGTGAAGGGGGGGGCAGGTATACTGAAGCTTTCTTT
- | TRBJ2-7 | TRBD1 | TRBV9 | CASSVGQGPWGYEQYF | TGTGCCAGCAGCGTAGGACAGGGCCCATGGGGCTACGAGCAGTACTTC
- | TRBJ2-7 | TRBD2 | TRBV28 | CASSLTSGSSYEQYF | TGTGCCAGCAGTCTAACTAGCGGGAGCTCCTACGAGCAGTACTTC
many | TRBJ1-2 | - | TRBV19 | CASSIGGGTSNYGYTF | TGTGCCAGTAGTATTGGAGGCGGGACCTCTAACTATGGCTACACCTTC
- | TRBJ2-3 | TRBD2 | TRBV4-2 | CASRGTSGIADTQYF | TGTGCCAGCAGAGGGACTAGCGGGATTGCAGATACGCAGTATTTT
- | TRBJ1-4 | TRBD1 | TRBV5-1 | CASSWGDRGNEKLFF | TGCGCCAGCAGCTGGGGGGACAGGGGAAATGAAAAACTGTTTTTT
- | TRBJ1-3 | - | TRBV5-6 | CASSSPGHTSGNTIYF | TGTGCCAGCAGCTCGCCGGGACATACCTCTGGAAACACCATATATTTT
once | TRBJ2-7 | TRBD1 | TRBV7-8 | CASSWVTGTALGEQYF | TGTGCCAGCAGCTGGGTGACCGGGACAGCCCTCGGCGAGCAGTACTTC
- | TRBJ1-6 | - | TRBV6-5 | CASSSLNSPLHF | TGTGCCAGCAGTTCTCTAAATTCACCCCTCCACTTT
- | TRBJ2-5 | TRBD2 | TRBV5-1 | CASSLVVAGETQYF | TGCGCCAGCAGCTTGGTAGTAGCGGGAGAGACCCAGTACTTC
- | TRBJ2-7 | TRBD1 | TRBV28 | CASSSPDRANEQYF | TGTGCCAGCAGTTCCCCGGACAGGGCCAACGAGCAGTACTTC
- | TRBJ2-6 | TRBD1 | TRBV27 | CASSLRDSSSGANVLTF | TGTGCCAGCAGCCTCCGGGACAGCAGCTCTGGGGCCAACGTCCTGACTTTC
few | TRBJ2-1 | - | TRBV11-2 | CASSITESSYNEQFF | TGTGCCAGCAGCATCACTGAAAGCTCCTACAATGAGCAGTTCTTC
- | TRBJ2-6 | TRBD1 | TRBV30 | CAWATGGSGANVLTF | TGTGCCTGGGCGACAGGGGGCAGTGGGGCCAACGTCCTGACTTTC
- | TRBJ2-3 | - | TRBV29-1 | CSVDLRGDTQYF | TGCAGCGTTGACCTGAGAGGAGATACGCAGTATTTT
- | TRBJ2-3 | - | TRBV10-1 | CASRSGSTDTQYF | TGCGCCAGCAGAAGCGGGAGCACAGATACGCAGTATTTT
- | TRBJ1-6 | TRBD1 | TRBV14 | CASSPDHRGDSPLHF | TGTGCCAGCAGCCCTGACCACAGGGGGGATTCACCCCTCCACTTT
- | TRBJ2-1 | TRBD2 | TRBV13 | CASSTGLGRGNEQFF | TGTGCCAGCAGCACCGGACTAGGTAGGGGAAATGAGCAGTTCTTC